This T cell receptor (beta chain) was identified in a study of blood T cells in healthy people across ages. General study results and limits: Expanded clonotype changes were possibly confounded by unknown donor CMV status.

Combining a sample-barcoded 5' primer with a J-beta primer mix, a second PCR ran for about 7 to 11 cycles. TCRdb used MiXCR to reprocess the 5' RACE reads, holding one entry per CDR3 protein. The table includes hundreds of thousands of distinct CDR3 sequences, roughly 30% detected once. This clonotype was detected a few times. What it binds is unknown. What was sequenced was blood. This sequence originates from an elderly woman in good health.

DNA for the CDR3: TGTGCCAGCTCCCCGCCGGGGAAGGTAGGCGTGGCAGATACGCAGTATTTT. This codes for CASSPPGKVGVADTQYF. The chain uses TRBV18 and TRBJ2-3; perhaps TRBD2 as D (5 bases). The CDR3 runs to 17 residues. Germline loops: CDR1 KGHSH, CDR2 LQKENI. The V gene lost 6 bases and the J gene lost 4 bases, with 23 bases spanning the gap.